Below, 18 T cell receptor beta chains from the same sample are listed, as sequenced in a study of technical replicates of blood from several donors. Sequenced by immunoSEQ multiplex PCR; TCRdb stores in-frame clones only, minus some. In the table there are tens of thousands of clones, more than 90% of which are singletons. The sequencing input was PBMCs. These receptors originate from a human donor in good health. Some clones in this sample may be carry-over from other donors' samples.

The J gene is TRBJ1-4, the V gene TRBV27; possibly TRBD1 for D (6 bases). Trimming cost V 4 bases and J 11 bases, with 17 bases left between them. Germline lookup yields CDR1 MNHEY and CDR2 SMNVEV (reference sequence). This CDR3 is 14 amino acids long. The CDR3 DNA sequence: TGTGCCAGCAGTTCCTTCTCGACAGGCGGGAAACTGTTTTTT. Encoded protein: CASSSFSTGGKLFF. The full variable domain, its missing parts supplied by reference TRBV27 and TRBJ1-4, is EAQVTQNPRYLITVTGKKLTVTCSQNMNHEYMSWYRQDPGLGLRQIYYSMNVEVTDKGDVPEGYKVSRKEKRNFPLILESPSPNQTSLYFCASSSFSTGGKLFFGSGTQLSVL.

The chain has TRBV6-1 and TRBJ2-3; TRBD2 might be the D (6 bases). The ends were cut back, 7 bases at V and 2 bases at J, with 10 bases in the middle. Germline loops: CDR1 MNHNS, CDR2 SASEGT. CDR3 length: 13 residues. DNA of the CDR3: TGTGCCAGCAATAGCGGACTCACAGATACGCAGTATTTT. It encodes CASNSGLTDTQYF.

The rearrangement joins TRBV6-5 to TRBJ1-4, with D possibly matching TRBD1 (6 bases). V was trimmed by 6 bases and J by 3 bases, leaving 11 bases between them. This CDR3 has 14 amino acids. Germline V gene lookup returns CDR1 MNHEY and CDR2 SVGAGI. CDR3 loop: CASRSGAANEKLFF. In nucleotides, the CDR3 is TGTGCCAGCAGGTCAGGGGCGGCTAATGAAAAACTGTTTTTT.

The chain links TRBV7-2 to TRBJ2-7; D not certain. The CDR3 spans 13 residues. Germline values: CDR1 SGHTA, CDR2 FQGNSA. Trimming took off 2 bases at V and 0 bases at J, with 5 bases between the two ends. The CDR3 loop reads CASSLSVSYEQYF. The CDR3 DNA reads as TGTGCCAGCAGCTTATCGGTCTCCTACGAGCAGTACTTC.

This sequence joins TRBV6-1 and TRBJ2-2; 7 bases line up with TRBD2. The CDR3 is 18 amino acids. Germline CDR1 MNHNS, CDR2 SASEGT. V lost 4 bases to trimming and J lost 1 base; unmatched junction nucleotides: 12. Here the CDR3 reads CASSGGVWLAENTGELFF. In DNA form, the CDR3 reads TGTGCCAGCAGTGGGGGGGTGTGGCTAGCGGAGAACACCGGGGAGCTGTTTTTT.

V and J are TRBV6-5 and TRBJ2-2; tentatively, D is TRBD2 (5 bases). CDR1 and CDR2 (germline): MNHEY, SVGAGI. Between the trimmed V and J ends, which lost 1 base and 4 bases, there was a span of 7 bases. This CDR3 is 14 amino acids long. CDR3 bases: TGTGCCAGCAGTTACTACGGGGTCACCGGGGAGCTGTTTTTT. It translates to CASSYYGVTGELFF.

The chain combines TRBV25-1 with TRBJ2-5; 13 bases fit TRBD2. The J segment lost 5 bases and the V segment lost 5 bases, leaving 2 bases of the junction unmatched. CDR1 is MGHDK, CDR2 SYGVNS, per germline. The CDR3 runs to 14 residues. For the CDR3, the DNA is TGTGCCAGCAGTTGGACTAGCGGGGGCGAGACCCAGTACTTC. Translated, it gives CASSWTSGGETQYF.

This chain connects TRBV6-5 to TRBJ1-5; no definite D call. CDR3 length: 13 residues. Per germline, CDR1 MNHEY and CDR2 SVGAGI. The V and J ends lost 5 bases and 4 bases respectively, with 9 bases between them. The DNA for the CDR3 is TGTGCCAGCAGTCGAGAGGAGAATCAGCCCCAGCATTTT. Translating it yields CASSREENQPQHF.

This sequence joins TRBV4-1 and TRBJ2-7, with D tentatively TRBD1 (5 bases). The CDR3 consists of 15 residues. The V gene lost 3 bases and the J gene lost 6 bases, with 18 bases spanning the gap. Germline assignment: CDR1 MGHRA and CDR2 YSYEKL. The CDR3 coding sequence is TGCGCCAGCAGCCAGGCCCGACTCCTCCAGGGCGAGCAGTACTTC. Its protein product is CASSQARLLQGEQYF.

A few counts support this clone. V usage is TRBV6-6 and J usage is TRBJ1-5, with D perhaps TRBD1 (5 bases). CDR1 and CDR2 (germline): MNHNY, SVGAGI (reference sequence). The CDR3 totals 15 residues. The V and J ends lost 6 bases and 2 bases respectively, with 14 bases between them. The CDR3 region is CASRETEVGNQPQHF. CDR3 nucleotides: TGTGCCAGCAGGGAGACAGAGGTCGGCAATCAGCCCCAGCATTTT.

The rearrangement joins TRBV4-2 to TRBJ2-1; 9 bases align to TRBD2. The CDR3 covers 16 residues. Per the germline V gene, CDR1 is LGHNA and CDR2 is YNFKEQ. The V and J ends lost 0 bases and 4 bases, in that order; junction bases with no gene match: 4. CDR3 bases: TGTGCCAGCAGCCAAGAACCCGCGGGGGGGTACAATGAGCAGTTCTTC. Translated: CASSQEPAGGYNEQFF.

The chain joins TRBV6-5 to TRBJ2-1; 10 bases map to TRBD2. This CDR3 contains 16 residues. V lost 0 bases to trimming and J lost 3 bases; unmatched junction nucleotides: 2. Germline-derived CDR1 and CDR2 are MNHEY and SVGAGI. The CDR3 coding sequence is TGTGCCAGCAGTTACTCGACTAGCGGGCTCTACAATGAGCAGTTCTTC. It codes for CASSYSTSGLYNEQFF.

The chain recombines TRBV4-3 with TRBJ2-3; D unclear. The CDR3 length is 12 residues. Trimming took 3 bases from V and 6 from J, leaving 7 bases between them. The V gene's germline CDR1 is LGHNA and CDR2 YSLEER. The CDR3: CASSQNRDTQYF. The DNA for the CDR3 is TGCGCCAGCAGCCAGAACCGGGATACGCAGTATTTT.

The V gene is TRBV6-1, the J gene TRBJ1-2; D call uncertain. The CDR3 is 11 amino acids. Trimming shortened V by 6 bases and J by 9 bases, and 11 bases separated the two germline ends. The germline V gene has CDR1 MNHNS and CDR2 SASEGT. The CDR3 loop is CASRGAMRYTF. The CDR3 DNA reads as TGTGCCAGCAGGGGCGCTATGCGCTACACCTTC.

The chain has TRBV7-5 and TRBJ2-5; the D call TRBD2 from the table was never checked on the DNA. TRBV7-5 is labeled a pseudogene. The CDR3 is 15 amino acids. The CDR3 here is CVRSRLAGGKETQYF. The CDR3 bases are TGTGTCAGAAGCCGACTAGCGGGGGGGAAAGAGACCCAGTACTTC.

The rearrangement joins TRBV5-1 to TRBJ1-6; D is perhaps TRBD1 (6 bases). The CDR3 length is 16 residues. The germline V gene encodes CDR1 SGHRS and CDR2 YFSETQ. Deletions cut 2 bases from V and 7 bases from J, with 16 bases between. The CDR3: CASSFADPGQNSPLHF. The DNA for the CDR3 is TGCGCCAGCAGCTTTGCCGACCCGGGACAAAATTCACCCCTCCACTTT.

This clone was seen only once. In DNA, the CDR3 is TGCGCCAGCAGAGAGGAGGGGGCTAGCACAGATACGCAGTATTTT. Encoded protein: CASREEGASTDTQYF. The V gene is TRBV5-1, the J gene TRBJ2-3; tentatively, D is TRBD1 (7 bases). The germline CDR1 and CDR2 sequences are SGHRS and YFSETQ. The CDR3 has 15 amino acids. V lost 5 bases to trimming and J lost 0 bases, with 13 bases between them.

The chain carries TRBV19 and TRBJ1-5; D is perhaps TRBD1 (5 bases). CDR1 LNHDA and CDR2 SQIVND come from the germline V gene (reference sequence). The CDR3 covers 16 residues. Trimming shortened V by 6 bases and J by 0 bases, and 15 bases separated the two germline ends. As DNA, the CDR3 is TGTGCCAGTAGGGCAGTAAGGGGAAATAGCAATCAGCCCCAGCATTTT. Its protein is CASRAVRGNSNQPQHF.